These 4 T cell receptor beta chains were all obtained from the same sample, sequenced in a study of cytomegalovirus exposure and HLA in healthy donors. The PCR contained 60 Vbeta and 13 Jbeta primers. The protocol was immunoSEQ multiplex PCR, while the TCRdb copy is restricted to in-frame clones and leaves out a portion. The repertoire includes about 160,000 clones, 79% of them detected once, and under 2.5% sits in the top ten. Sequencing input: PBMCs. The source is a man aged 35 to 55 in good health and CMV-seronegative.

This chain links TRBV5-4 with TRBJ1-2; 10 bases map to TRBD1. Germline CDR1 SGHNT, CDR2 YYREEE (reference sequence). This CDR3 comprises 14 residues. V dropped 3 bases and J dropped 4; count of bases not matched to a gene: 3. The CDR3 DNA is TGTGCCAGCAGCTCGGACAGGGGGATCTATGGCTACACCTTC. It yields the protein CASSSDRGIYGYTF.

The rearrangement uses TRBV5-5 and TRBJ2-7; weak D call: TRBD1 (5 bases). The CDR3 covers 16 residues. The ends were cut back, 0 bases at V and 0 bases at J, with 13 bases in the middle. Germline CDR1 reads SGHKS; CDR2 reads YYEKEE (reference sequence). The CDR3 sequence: CASSLDPRARSYEQYF. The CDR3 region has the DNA TGTGCCAGCAGCTTGGACCCCAGGGCCCGCTCCTACGAGCAGTACTTC.

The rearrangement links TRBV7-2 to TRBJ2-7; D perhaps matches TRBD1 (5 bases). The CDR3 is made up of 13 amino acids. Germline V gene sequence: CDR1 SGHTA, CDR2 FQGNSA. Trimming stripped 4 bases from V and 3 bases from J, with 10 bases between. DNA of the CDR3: TGTGCCAGCAGCTGGGGCCGAGACTACGAGCAGTACTTC. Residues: CASSWGRDYEQYF.

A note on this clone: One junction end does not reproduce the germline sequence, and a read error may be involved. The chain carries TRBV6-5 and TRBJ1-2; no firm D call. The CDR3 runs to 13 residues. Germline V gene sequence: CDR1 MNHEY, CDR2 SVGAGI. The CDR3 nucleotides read TGTGCCAGCAGGGCCGAAGGACTCCAGGTAGTCGAGTTC. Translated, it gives CASRAEGLQVVEF.